This TCR beta chain was observed in a study of cytomegalovirus exposure and HLA in healthy donors. Turning to the study itself: An analysis done earlier identified almost 120 million unique TCR beta sequences from about 179 million T cells. Regarding the study as a whole: Presence/absence comparisons presumed near-even sequencing depth among donors.

A note on this clone: Its antigen is still unknown.

The PCR was carried out with 60 Vbeta primers and 13 Jbeta primers. The repertoire was sequenced with immunoSEQ multiplex PCR; TCRdb's copy has only in-frame clones and lacks some. The table has 76,000 or so clones, over 65% seen once. The CDR3 totals 17 residues. Trimming removed 0 bases at V and 0 bases at J, with 16 bases between. Per germline, CDR1 SGHRS and CDR2 YFSETQ. The chain joins TRBV5-1 to TRBJ2-7; tentative D call: TRBD2 (5 bases). The sample consisted of PBMCs. The TCR comes from a woman between 35 and 50 years old in good health and CMV-seropositive. The CDR3: CASSLAGTATSSYEQYF. The CDR3 region has the DNA TGCGCCAGCAGCTTGGCCGGTACAGCCACTAGCTCCTACGAGCAGTACTTC.